Presented here are 31 T cell receptor beta chains from one specimen sequenced in a study of T cells in Graves' hyperthyroidism and ophthalmopathy. TCR beta CDR3 sequences were amplified from RNA transcripts. HTBI primers were used for first-round RT-PCR of the TCR CDR3. TCRdb reprocessed the multiplex PCR reads with MiXCR, giving one entry per CDR3 protein. The sample lists approximately 700,000 distinct CDR3 sequences, roughly 45% occurring once. Material for sequencing was peripheral blood or thyroid tissue (not recorded which). The receptor set was obtained from an adult man with Graves' disease, either hyperthyroidism or ophthalmopathy (not recorded which).

This chain links TRBV24-1 with TRBJ2-5; 8 bases line up with TRBD2. The CDR3 extends over 12 amino acids. Germline V CDR1 and CDR2: KGHDR, SFDVKD. The CDR3 DNA sequence: TGTGCTACCTTAGCGGGACAAGAGACCCAGTACTTC. Translated: CATLAGQETQYF.

This clonotype was recorded only once. Since a much larger clone is just one base distant, this may be a read error. The chain joins TRBV5-6 to TRBJ2-5; 9 bases align to TRBD2. The germline V gene has CDR1 SGHDT and CDR2 YYEEEE. The J segment lost 5 bases and the V segment lost 3 bases, leaving 5 bases of the junction unmatched. The CDR3 runs 14 residues. CDR3 in amino acids: CASSSPSGEETQYF. In DNA form, the CDR3 reads TGTGCCAGCAGCTCCCCTAGCGGGGAGGAGACCCAGTACTTC.

This clonotype appeared many times. J is TRBJ2-7 and V is TRBV6-6, with no clear D. Germline V gives CDR1 MNHNY, CDR2 SVGAGI (reference sequence). The CDR3 runs to 12 residues. The V and J ends lost 6 bases and 4 bases respectively, with 10 bases between them. CDR3 DNA sequence: TGTGCCAGCAGCCAAGTCAGTTACGAGCAGTACTTC. Translated: CASSQVSYEQYF.

This clonotype showed up just once. One base away lies a much larger clone, so this may be a sequencing read error. V and J are TRBV12-3 or TRBV12-4 and TRBJ1-3; D not resolved. This CDR3 is built from 14 residues. CDR3 DNA: TGTGGCAGCAGTTTTGCCACCTCTGGAAACACCATATATTTT. It translates to CGSSFATSGNTIYF.

The chain combines TRBV7-9 with TRBJ2-6; 8 nucleotides agree with TRBD1. The ends lost 5 bases at V and 2 bases at J; junction bases unmatched: 11. CDR1 SEHNR and CDR2 FQNEAQ come from the germline V gene (reference sequence). The CDR3 has 18 amino acids. CDR3 sequence: CASSPTGQVGTGANVLTF. The CDR3 nucleotides read TGTGCCAGCAGCCCGACGGGACAGGTTGGTACTGGGGCCAACGTCCTGACTTTC.

CDR3 loop: CASSEGRLGRGAPDEQYF. CDR3 in DNA: TGTGCCAGCAGTGAGGGGCGATTGGGTCGAGGGGCACCAGACGAGCAGTACTTC. The chain is built from TRBV9 and TRBJ2-7; D is possibly TRBD1 or TRBD2 (5 bases each). Germline V lookup: CDR1 SGDLS, CDR2 YYNGEE. The CDR3 has 18 residues. Trimming stripped 5 bases from V and 5 bases from J, with 29 bases between.

This chain uses TRBV5-4 with TRBJ1-5; tentative D call: TRBD1 (6 bases). The CDR3 contains 15 residues. The germline V gene encodes CDR1 SGHNT and CDR2 YYREEE (reference sequence). Trimming stripped 2 bases from V and 5 bases from J, with 14 bases between. CDR3 in amino acids: CASSFPGKGDQPQHF. CDR3 nucleotide sequence: TGTGCCAGCAGCTTCCCAGGGAAGGGGGATCAGCCCCAGCATTTT.

This clonotype was found a few times. The chain is built from TRBV20-1 and TRBJ2-7, with D perhaps matching TRBD1 (6 bases). The ends were cut back, 3 bases at V and 6 bases at J, with 15 bases in the middle. In germline, CDR1 is DFQATT, CDR2 SNEGSKA (reference sequence). CDR3 size: 13 residues. This chain's CDR3 is CSASQKGVLEQYF. The CDR3 DNA reads as TGCAGTGCTAGTCAAAAGGGGGTTCTCGAGCAGTACTTC.

V and J are TRBV12-3 or TRBV12-4 and TRBJ2-5; D assignment may be TRBD1 or TRBD2 (6 bases each). Trimming removed 8 bases at V and 5 bases at J, with 18 bases between. This CDR3 is 14 amino acids long. CDR3 DNA: TGTGCCAGCCGGGGCCAGGGGACTGTGGAGACCCAGTACTTC. Residues: CASRGQGTVETQYF.

The chain recombines TRBV18 with TRBJ1-6; D not resolved. Germline CDR1 and CDR2: KGHSH and LQKENI. The CDR3 loop spans 15 amino acids. The germline V and J ends were trimmed by 3 bases and 0 bases, with 6 bases remaining between them. The CDR3 here is CASSPADSYNSPLHF. The DNA of the CDR3 is TGTGCCAGCTCACCGGCGGACTCCTATAATTCACCCCTCCACTTT.

The table lists this clonotype with a few counts. This chain joins TRBV20-1 and TRBJ1-1; 8 nucleotides match TRBD1. Germline V gene lookup returns CDR1 DFQATT and CDR2 SNEGSKA (reference sequence). This CDR3 has 14 amino acids. After removal of 2 bases from V and 5 bases from J, the junction contained 7 bases not matched to a gene. CDR3 in amino acids: CSARPWTGRTEAFF. For the CDR3, the DNA is TGCAGTGCTAGACCTTGGACAGGGCGGACTGAAGCTTTCTTT.

This clonotype came up a few times. The CDR3 sequence is CSARGRTGTTLSGNTIYF. CDR3 nucleotides: TGCAGTGCTAGAGGCCGGACAGGGACTACACTCTCTGGAAACACCATATATTTT. The J gene is TRBJ1-3, the V gene TRBV20-1, with 8 bases matching TRBD1. V was pared by 1 base and J by 0 bases, with 11 bases of the junction left unmatched. The CDR3 is 18 amino acids. Germline CDR1 is DFQATT and CDR2 is SNEGSKA (reference sequence).

Remarks on this clonotype: Its ends do not fully match the called genes, so a read error is possible. V usage is TRBV7-3 and J usage is TRBJ2-7, with TRBD1 matching 7 bases. The germline CDR1 and CDR2 sequences are SGHTA and FQGTGA. The CDR3 is 13 residues long. CDR3 in amino acids: CASGLDRRHEQYF. In nucleotides, the CDR3 is TGTGCCAGCGGCTTGGACAGGCGTCACGAGCAGTACTTC.

This chain links TRBV9 with TRBJ1-6; D remains unclear. Germline V lookup: CDR1 SGDLS, CDR2 YYNGEE. V lost 0 bases to trimming and J lost 5 bases, with 15 bases between them. The CDR3 consists of 17 residues. This chain's CDR3 is CASSVEGGGKDNSPLHF. The CDR3 nucleotides are TGTGCCAGCAGCGTAGAAGGAGGTGGAAAAGATAATTCACCCCTCCACTTT.

Remarks on this clonotype: This may arise from a read error, as a much more abundant clone is one base away. This chain joins TRBV29-1 and TRBJ2-7; D is tentatively TRBD1 or TRBD2 (6 bases each). V was shortened by 6 bases and J by 3 bases, with 12 bases between the two germline ends. Germline assignment: CDR1 SQVTM and CDR2 ANQGSEA. The CDR3 runs 12 residues. The CDR3 region is CSVPGAYYEQYF. CDR3 coding DNA: TGCAGCGTCCCGGGGGCATACTACGAGCAGTACTTC.

The chain uses TRBV19 and TRBJ1-5, with a weak D call TRBD1 (5 bases). The germline CDR1 and CDR2 sequences are LNHDA and SQIVND (reference sequence). The V end lost 1 base, the J end lost 4 bases, and 8 bases lay between the germline ends. This CDR3 contains 14 residues. The CDR3 region is CASSIARANQPQHF. CDR3 in DNA: TGTGCCAGTAGTATAGCCAGGGCGAATCAGCCCCAGCATTTT. Based on the CDR3 plus reference TRBV19 and TRBJ1-5, the full variable domain is DGGITQSPKYLFRKEGQNVTLSCEQNLNHDAMYWYRQDPGQGLRLIYYSQIVNDFQKGDIAEGYSVSREKKESFPLTVTSAQKNPTAFYLCASSIARANQPQHFGDGTRLSIL.

Concerning this clonotype: Just one base apart from a much larger clone, this may be a read error. V usage is TRBV29-1 and J usage is TRBJ1-1; D unclear. The CDR3 totals 13 residues. The germline V gene has CDR1 SQVTM and CDR2 ANQGSEA. The CDR3 protein is CSVVRGVNTEASF. For the CDR3, the DNA is TGCAGCGTTGTTCGGGGAGTGAACACTGAAGCTTCCTTT.

The chain carries TRBV6-5 and TRBJ1-2; a possible D gene is TRBD1 (6 bases). The V gene's germline CDR1 is MNHEY and CDR2 SVGAGI. The CDR3 loop spans 14 amino acids. Trimming cost V 0 bases and J 5 bases, with 10 bases left between them. The DNA of the CDR3 is TGTGCCAGCAGTTACTCGGACAGTTCTTATGGCTACACCTTC. This encodes CASSYSDSSYGYTF.

A word on this clonotype: Sequence at one end of the junction differs from germline and may be a read error. V gene TRBV10-3 combines with J gene TRBJ1-5; 10 nucleotides agree with TRBD1. The length of the CDR3 is 19 residues. Per germline, CDR1 ENHRY and CDR2 SYGVKD. CDR3 residues: CPISDRLEDRGGGNQPQHF. The CDR3, as DNA: TGTCCCATCAGTGACAGGCTGGAGGACAGGGGGGGTGGCAATCAGCCCCAGCATTTT.

Only one count was recorded for this clonotype. The chain is built from TRBV25-1 and TRBJ2-6, with 9 bases matching TRBD1. V dropped 4 bases and J dropped 2; count of bases not matched to a gene: 3. This CDR3 has 16 residues. Germline V lookup: CDR1 MGHDK, CDR2 SYGVNS. As DNA, the CDR3 is TGTGCCAGCAGTGGGACAGGGGAGACTGGGGCCAACGTCCTGACTTTC. It encodes CASSGTGETGANVLTF.

This clonotype has at least ten counts. The gene calls are TRBV2 and TRBJ1-6; D is unresolved. CDR1 is SNHLY, CDR2 FYNNEI, per germline. With 6 bases removed from V and 10 bases from J, the gap between germline ends came to 10 bases. The CDR3 spans 12 residues. CDR3 sequence reads: CASSAQLSPLHF. Here the CDR3 DNA reads TGTGCCAGCAGCGCCCAGTTGTCACCCCTCCACTTT. The full variable domain, in which reference TRBV2 and TRBJ1-6 provide the parts outside the CDR3, is EPEVTQTPSHQVTQMGQEVILRCVPISNHLYFYWYRQILGQKVEFLVSFYNNEISEKSEIFDDQFSVERPDGSNFTLKIRSTKLEDSAMYFCASSAQLSPLHFGNGTRLTVT.

This clonotype was recorded a few times. The chain carries TRBV12-3 or TRBV12-4 and TRBJ2-6; 9 bases fit TRBD1. The CDR3 extends over 20 amino acids. V lost 6 bases to trimming and J lost 0 bases; unmatched junction nucleotides: 15. CDR3 DNA: TGTGCCAGCAGCCAAGTCGTTGGACAGGGGATCGGCTCTGGGGCCAACGTCCTGACTTTC. It encodes CASSQVVGQGIGSGANVLTF.

This rearrangement joins TRBV7-9 to TRBJ2-7; D not certain. The CDR3 length is 15 residues. V was trimmed by 4 bases and J by 4 bases, leaving 17 bases between them. CDR1 and CDR2 (germline): SEHNR, FQNEAQ (reference sequence). Written as DNA, the CDR3 is TGTGCCAGCAGCTCGGGTGTTGGGGTGGGGTACGAGCAGTACTTC. Residues: CASSSGVGVGYEQYF. Together with reference TRBV7-9 and TRBJ2-7, the CDR3 gives the full variable domain: DTGVSQNPRHKITKRGQNVTFRCDPISEHNRLYWYRQTLGQGPEFLTYFQNEAQLEKSRLLSDRFSAERPKGSFSTLEIQRTEQGDSAMYLCASSSGVGVGYEQYFGPGTRLTVT.

This chain joins TRBV6-1 and TRBJ2-5; D remains unclear. Germline CDR1 MNHNS, CDR2 SASEGT. Between the trimmed V and J ends, which lost 6 bases and 5 bases, there was a span of 10 bases. The CDR3 sequence is 12 residues long. The CDR3 region is CASSLMRETQYF. The CDR3 DNA reads as TGTGCCAGCAGCCTCATGAGGGAGACCCAGTACTTC.

The rearrangement uses TRBV12-3 or TRBV12-4 and TRBJ1-5; 8 bases are a match to TRBD1. This CDR3 has 18 residues. The V and J ends lost 3 bases and 0 bases, in that order; junction bases with no gene match: 10. In DNA, the CDR3 is TGTGCCAGCAGTTTGGCGGGCAGGGGGCACGGTAGCAATCAGCCCCAGCATTTT. Translating gives CASSLAGRGHGSNQPQHF.

Regarding this clonotype: A clone one base away is much larger, so this may be a read error. The gene calls are TRBV2 and TRBJ2-5, with no clear D. CDR1 and CDR2 from the germline V gene are SNHLY and FYNNEI. V was pared by 3 bases and J by 5 bases, with 10 bases between. The CDR3 is 13 residues long. The CDR3 region is CASSEAVGETQYF. The CDR3 coding sequence is TGTGCCAGCAGTGAGGCGGTCGGGGAGACCCAGTACTTC. The full variable domain, rest sourced from reference TRBV2 and TRBJ2-5, is EPEVTQTPSHQVTQMGQEVILRCVPISNHLYFYWYRQILGQKVEFLVSFYNNEISEKSEIFDDQFSVERPDGSNFTLKIRSTKLEDSAMYFCASSEAVGETQYFGPGTRLLVL.

This clonotype came up a few times. This chain connects TRBV19 to TRBJ1-3; D gene unclear. V was trimmed by 0 bases and J by 0 bases, leaving 6 bases between them. The CDR3 contains 15 residues. The germline gives CDR1 LNHDA, CDR2 SQIVND (reference sequence). CDR3 in amino acids: CASSIEWSSGNTIYF. The CDR3 DNA is TGTGCCAGTAGTATAGAATGGAGCTCTGGAAACACCATATATTTT.

V is TRBV6-4 and J is TRBJ2-7; the D gene is possibly TRBD1 (5 bases). Trimming removed 4 bases from V and 0 bases from J, with 16 bases in between. Germline values: CDR1 MRHNA, CDR2 SNTAGT. The CDR3 is made up of 16 amino acids. The CDR3 region has the DNA TGTGCCAGCAGTGCTAGAGTTGACAGCATCTCCTACGAGCAGTACTTC. Its protein product is CASSARVDSISYEQYF.

This clonotype came up a few times. The chain is built from TRBV29-1 and TRBJ1-4; TRBD1 matches at 10 bases. The CDR3 has 13 residues. CDR1 SQVTM and CDR2 ANQGSEA come from the germline V gene. Losses at the gene ends were 5 bases for V and 7 bases for J; bases not matched to a gene: 4. Here the CDR3 reads CSVKTGGAEKLFF. Here the CDR3 DNA reads TGCAGCGTTAAGACAGGGGGCGCTGAAAAACTGTTTTTT.

In this sample, this clonotype turned up many times. This chain uses TRBV19 with TRBJ2-5; 13 nucleotides agree with TRBD2. Germline lookup yields CDR1 LNHDA and CDR2 SQIVND (reference sequence). The CDR3 runs 15 residues. Trimming took 4 bases from V and 5 from J; bases not matched to a gene: 4. The CDR3 DNA reads as TGTGCCAGTAGTAGGACTAGCGGGAGACGGGAGACCCAGTACTTC. Protein sequence: CASSRTSGRRETQYF.

In the case of this clonotype: Being one base from a much bigger clone, this may be a read error. The chain couples TRBV15 to TRBJ2-7; D not certain. CDR3 size: 14 residues. Germline CDR1 LNHNV, CDR2 YYDKDF (reference sequence). Trimming removed 0 bases from V and 2 bases from J, with 8 bases in between. The CDR3 DNA sequence: TGTGCCACCAGCAGAGACGGCTTCGCCTACGAGCAGTACTTC. Amino acid sequence: CATSRDGFAYEQYF.